A single sample gave rise to the 18 T cell receptor beta chains below, sequenced in a study of cytomegalovirus exposure and HLA in healthy donors. Primers: 60 Vbeta forward and 13 Jbeta reverse. Using immunoSEQ multiplex PCR, the repertoire was profiled, and TCRdb retains in-frame clones only, with some absent. The table shows around 200,000 clones, with 80% to 90% occurring only once. Sequenced: PBMCs. These receptors originate from a woman in her 30s in good health and CMV-seronegative.

In this sample, this clone turned up once. The chain uses TRBV7-2 and TRBJ1-5; D uncertain. This CDR3 region has 13 residues. Trimming left V 3 bases short and J 1 base short, with 4 bases between. Germline-derived CDR1 and CDR2 are SGHTA and FQGNSA. The DNA for the CDR3 is TGTGCCAGCAGCTTCCGGAGCAATCAGCCCCAGCATTTT. Protein sequence: CASSFRSNQPQHF. Based on the CDR3 plus reference TRBV7-2 and TRBJ1-5, the full variable domain is GAGVSQSPSNKVTEKGKDVELRCDPISGHTALYWYRQSLGQGLEFLIYFQGNSAPDKSGLPSDRFSAERTGGSVSTLTIQRTQQEDSAVYLCASSFRSNQPQHFGDGTRLSIL.

The rearrangement links TRBV2 to TRBJ2-3; D is ambiguous. Trimming took 7 bases from V and 0 from J, leaving 11 bases between them. Germline V CDR1 and CDR2: SNHLY, FYNNEI. This CDR3 contains 14 residues. The CDR3 sequence: CASNIQISTDTQYF. In DNA, the CDR3 is TGTGCCAGCAATATACAGATAAGCACAGATACGCAGTATTTT.

The rearrangement uses TRBV5-6 and TRBJ2-1; TRBD1 is a possible D gene (6 bases). CDR3 size: 13 residues. V lost 1 base to trimming and J lost 13 bases, with 15 bases between them. The germline V gene encodes CDR1 SGHDT and CDR2 YYEEEE. Here the CDR3 reads CASSLISRGRQFF. The CDR3 coding sequence is TGTGCCAGCAGCTTGATTAGCAGGGGCCGACAGTTCTTC.

The chain carries TRBV5-1 and TRBJ2-4; D may be TRBD2 (6 bases). The V and J ends lost 0 bases and 7 bases respectively, with 17 bases between them. This CDR3 comprises 16 residues. Per the germline V gene, CDR1 is SGHRS and CDR2 is YFSETQ. CDR3 sequence reads: CASSLEKGGLMNIQYF. CDR3 coding DNA: TGCGCCAGCAGCTTGGAGAAGGGAGGCCTTATGAACATTCAGTACTTC.

This clone was detected once. The V call is TRBV29-1, the J call TRBJ2-2; D not certain. Looked up from germline, CDR1 is SQVTM and CDR2 is ANQGSEA. CDR3 length: 15 residues. The V and J ends lost 2 bases and 0 bases respectively, with 10 bases between them. As DNA, the CDR3 is TGCAGCGTTGAACGTGGGCCCGCGAACACCGGGGAGCTGTTTTTT. Translation: CSVERGPANTGELFF.

The chain joins TRBV20-1 to TRBJ2-7; D is undetermined. With 5 bases removed from V and 6 bases from J, the gap between germline ends came to 11 bases. The germline V gene encodes CDR1 DFQATT and CDR2 SNEGSKA (reference sequence). CDR3 length equals 11 residues. CDR3 in amino acids: CSAPRVGEQYF. CDR3 sequence (DNA): TGCAGTGCTCCCCGGGTCGGCGAGCAGTACTTC.

V gene TRBV4-1 combines with J gene TRBJ1-2; D not resolved. Trimming took 4 bases from V and 2 from J, leaving 8 bases between them. CDR1 is MGHRA and CDR2 is YSYEKL in the germline V gene. The CDR3 is 13 amino acids. CDR3 DNA: TGCGCCAGCAGCCGAAACGGGAACTATGGCTACACCTTC. Encoded protein: CASSRNGNYGYTF.

The CDR3 sequence is CAISELAGVQETQYF. CDR3 sequence (DNA): TGTGCCATCAGTGAGTTAGCGGGAGTTCAAGAGACCCAGTACTTC. This chain joins TRBV10-3 and TRBJ2-5, with TRBD2 identical over 9 bases. CDR1 and CDR2 (germline): ENHRY, SYGVKD. The ends lost 1 base at V and 2 bases at J; junction bases unmatched: 2. The CDR3 extends over 15 amino acids.

V is TRBV7-9 and J is TRBJ1-4; 7 nucleotides line up with TRBD1. This CDR3 contains 15 residues. The V and J ends lost 3 bases and 2 bases, in that order; junction bases with no gene match: 3. In germline, CDR1 is SEHNR, CDR2 FQNEAQ (reference sequence). The CDR3 DNA reads TGTGCCAGCAGCTTGACAGGGCCCACTAATGAAAAACTGTTTTTT. It codes for CASSLTGPTNEKLFF.

The chain couples TRBV9 to TRBJ2-3; the match to TRBD2 covers 10 bases. From germline, CDR1 is SGDLS and CDR2 YYNGEE. CDR3 length: 18 amino acids. The trim removed 0 bases at V and 2 bases at J, leaving 9 bases unmatched. CDR3 sequence: CASSVVSGGTMSTDTQYF. CDR3 DNA sequence: TGTGCCAGCAGCGTAGTTAGCGGGGGGACCATGTCCACAGATACGCAGTATTTT.

The V call is TRBV28, the J call TRBJ2-7, with 9 bases aligning to TRBD1. J gave up 1 base and V 3 bases, and 4 bases lay outside the gene matches. Germline CDR1 and CDR2: MDHEN and SYDVKM. The CDR3 covers 15 residues. The chain's CDR3 is CASSFSTGGSYEQYF. The CDR3, as DNA: TGTGCCAGCAGTTTCTCGACAGGGGGATCCTACGAGCAGTACTTC.

The chain employs TRBV9 and TRBJ2-7; 7 bases agree with TRBD2. The CDR3 totals 15 residues. The junction had 3 bases not matched to a gene; V was cut back by 0 bases and J by 0 bases. From germline, CDR1 is SGDLS and CDR2 YYNGEE. The CDR3 region has the DNA TGTGCCAGCAGCGTAGATCCTAGCGGCTCCTACGAGCAGTACTTC. Translating gives CASSVDPSGSYEQYF.

J is TRBJ1-3 and V is TRBV6-6; D may be TRBD1 (6 bases). V lost 4 bases to trimming and J lost 3 bases, with 16 bases between them. The CDR3 contains 16 residues. CDR1 is MNHNY and CDR2 is SVGAGI in the germline V gene (reference sequence). The CDR3, as DNA: TGTGCCAGCAGTTTTGGACAGCGGGGAATTGGAAACACCATATATTTT. It encodes CASSFGQRGIGNTIYF.

This chain connects TRBV6-5 to TRBJ1-1; 9 bases map to TRBD1. CDR3 length: 15 residues. Looked up from germline, CDR1 is MNHEY and CDR2 is SVGAGI. V gave up 5 bases and J gave up 5 bases; unmatched junction bases: 9. The CDR3 nucleotides read TGTGCCAGCAGTCCGCCCGGGACAGGGAGTACTGAAGCTTTCTTT. Its protein product is CASSPPGTGSTEAFF.

CDR3: CASSENRSPYEQYF. As DNA, the CDR3 is TGTGCCAGCAGTGAAAACAGGAGTCCCTACGAGCAGTACTTC. The rearrangement joins TRBV2 to TRBJ2-7; D perhaps matches TRBD1 (5 bases). CDR3 length equals 14 residues. CDR1 is SNHLY and CDR2 is FYNNEI in the germline V gene. Trimming pared 2 bases from V and 2 bases from J, leaving 10 bases between.

V usage is TRBV7-2 and J usage is TRBJ2-5; 7 bases agree with TRBD2. V was clipped by 0 bases and J by 4 bases; unmatched bases: 20. Germline assignment: CDR1 SGHTA and CDR2 FQGNSA. The CDR3 contains 20 residues. CDR3 region: CASSLALWGRLARSRETQYF. The CDR3 nucleotides read TGTGCCAGCAGCTTAGCTCTCTGGGGACGACTAGCCAGATCTCGAGAGACCCAGTACTTC.

CDR3 residues: CAVTATRGSTDTQYF. CDR3 DNA sequence: TGTGCCGTGACCGCGACCCGGGGTTCCACAGATACGCAGTATTTT. The chain couples TRBV2 to TRBJ2-3; D may be TRBD2 (5 bases). V lost 11 bases, J lost 2 bases, and 20 bases lay in between. Germline CDR1 is SNHLY and CDR2 is FYNNEI. This CDR3 region has 15 residues.

The chain carries TRBV2 and TRBJ1-2; D not resolved. The CDR3 sequence is 12 residues long. V lost 4 bases, J lost 8 bases, and 11 bases lay in between. Germline CDR1 and CDR2: SNHLY and FYNNEI. The CDR3 DNA reads TGTGCCAGCAGTGGCGAGGGCGGCGGCTACACCTTC. Its translation: CASSGEGGGYTF.